These 29 T cell receptor beta chains came from one sample sequenced in a study of blood T cell repertoires in COVID-19. The data were produced by immunoSEQ multiplex PCR, yet TCRdb's version contains in-frame clones alone and is incomplete. In the table there are about 39,000 clones, more than 65% of which are singletons. The material sequenced was peripheral blood. The receptors originated from a man of 80 years or more with acute or convalescent COVID-19.

The J gene is TRBJ2-1, the V gene TRBV18; possible D gene TRBD1, 6 bases. V was cut by 6 bases and J by 8 bases, with 14 bases left in between. The CDR3 contains 13 residues. The germline CDR1 and CDR2 sequences are KGHSH and LQKENI. This chain's CDR3 is CASSLKQGDEQFF. Here the CDR3 DNA reads TGTGCCAGCTCCCTGAAACAGGGAGATGAGCAGTTCTTC.

This chain uses TRBV2 with TRBJ2-5, with TRBD1 identical over 7 bases. Trimming removed 8 bases from V and 2 bases from J; junction bases left unmatched: 11. This CDR3 spans 15 amino acids. CDR1 and CDR2 (germline): SNHLY, FYNNEI. The CDR3 DNA reads TGTGCCAGCGGGCCCCGGGACAGAGATCAAGAGACCCAGTACTTC. Amino acids: CASGPRDRDQETQYF.

The rearrangement joins TRBV3-1 (or the pseudogene TRBV3-2) to TRBJ2-1, with unresolved D. V was cut by 5 bases and J by 10 bases, with 9 bases left in between. This CDR3 is built from 11 residues. Germline V CDR1 and CDR2: LGHDT, YNNKEL (reference sequence). The CDR3 loop reads CASSLAFEQFF. CDR3 bases: TGTGCCAGCAGCTTAGCATTCGAGCAGTTCTTC.

The chain joins TRBV7-9 to TRBJ1-2; the match to TRBD1 covers 7 bases. Germline lookup yields CDR1 SEHNR and CDR2 FQNEAQ (reference sequence). The trim removed 1 base at V and 6 bases at J, leaving 2 bases unmatched. The CDR3 runs 13 residues. The CDR3 protein is CASSLGTGDGYTF. CDR3 coding DNA: TGTGCCAGCAGCTTAGGGACAGGTGATGGCTACACCTTC. Filled out from reference TRBV7-9 and TRBJ1-2, the complete variable domain reads DTGVSQNPRHKITKRGQNVTFRCDPISEHNRLYWYRQTLGQGPEFLTYFQNEAQLEKSRLLSDRFSAERPKGSFSTLEIQRTEQGDSAMYLCASSLGTGDGYTFGSGTRLTVV.

This clone was counted a few times. The rearrangement links TRBV9 to TRBJ1-6, with a weak D call TRBD1 (5 bases). Germline CDR1 SGDLS, CDR2 YYNGEE. This CDR3 comprises 14 residues. The germline V and J ends were trimmed by 4 bases and 5 bases, with 10 bases remaining between them. Here the CDR3 reads CASSRGGDNSPLHF. DNA for the CDR3: TGTGCCAGCAGCAGGGGCGGGGATAATTCACCCCTCCACTTT.

The table lists this clone with a count of one. The V and J genes are TRBV5-5 and TRBJ2-3, with TRBD1 matching 9 bases. The CDR3 covers 14 residues. CDR1 and CDR2 (germline): SGHKS, YYEKEE (reference sequence). V gave up 4 bases and J gave up 1 base; unmatched junction bases: 1. CDR3 sequence (DNA): TGTGCCAGCAGCCGGGACAGGGGCACAGATACGCAGTATTTT. Its protein product is CASSRDRGTDTQYF.

CDR3 coding DNA: TGTGCCAGCAGCGTAGATGGAGGTCGGAACATTCAGTACTTC. Its protein is CASSVDGGRNIQYF. The chain carries TRBV9 and TRBJ2-4; a weak D match, TRBD2 (5 bases). Trimming left V 0 bases short and J 7 bases short, with 11 bases between. Germline V gives CDR1 SGDLS, CDR2 YYNGEE. The CDR3 is 14 residues long.

This chain joins TRBV27 and TRBJ1-1, with TRBD1 as a possible D gene (6 bases). The V gene's germline CDR1 is MNHEY and CDR2 SMNVEV (reference sequence). V was cut by 1 base and J by 4 bases, with 13 bases left in between. This CDR3 is built from 15 residues. The CDR3, as DNA: TGTGCCAGCAGTTTATTCCAGGGGCTGGGCACTGAAGCTTTCTTT. It specifies CASSLFQGLGTEAFF.

The chain combines TRBV5-1 with TRBJ1-1; 9 nucleotides align to TRBD1. This CDR3 is built from 14 residues. Germline CDR1 reads SGHRS; CDR2 reads YFSETQ. Trimming at V came to 5 bases and at J to 3 bases, leaving 5 bases not matched to a gene. CDR3: CASRGQGMDTEAFF. The DNA for the CDR3 is TGCGCCAGCAGGGGACAGGGCATGGACACTGAAGCTTTCTTT.

This clone was seen a single time. Different DNA sequences within this sample yield the same CDR3. This rearrangement joins TRBV13 to TRBJ1-5, with no clear D. This CDR3 comprises 13 residues. V lost 5 bases and J 7 bases, leaving 12 bases between the germline ends. Germline loops: CDR1 PRHDT, CDR2 FYEKMQ (reference sequence). CDR3 in DNA: TGTGCCAGCAGCCTCGGGAGGCTGCAGCCCCAGCATTTT. Its translation is CASSLGRLQPQHF.

The V and J genes are TRBV5-5 and TRBJ2-7, with 9 bases identical to TRBD1. The junction had 15 bases not matched to a gene; V was cut back by 3 bases and J by 5 bases. The germline V gene encodes CDR1 SGHKS and CDR2 YYEKEE (reference sequence). The CDR3 extends over 17 amino acids. The CDR3 DNA sequence: TGTGCCAGCAGCTCTCTTCCCCGTCAGGACAGGGGCAACGAGCAGTACTTC. It encodes CASSSLPRQDRGNEQYF.

V and J are TRBV19 and TRBJ2-3; a weak D match, TRBD2 (6 bases). Germline CDR1 and CDR2: LNHDA and SQIVND (reference sequence). CDR3 length: 14 residues. V shed 8 bases and J shed 1 base, with 13 bases lying between them. For the CDR3, the DNA is TGTGCCAGTGGACTATTTGAGGGCACAGATACGCAGTATTTT. Its protein product is CASGLFEGTDTQYF.

This clone was seen at least ten times. The V call is TRBV20-1, the J call TRBJ2-7; perhaps TRBD2 as D (5 bases). The V and J ends lost 7 bases and 2 bases respectively, with 9 bases between them. The CDR3 runs to 11 residues. The germline CDR1 and CDR2 sequences are DFQATT and SNEGSKA (reference sequence). The chain's CDR3 is CSVFGAYEQYF. CDR3 coding DNA: TGCAGTGTCTTCGGGGCCTACGAGCAGTACTTC.

This rearrangement joins TRBV5-1 to TRBJ1-6, with 12 positions matching TRBD1. The CDR3 spans 15 residues. Trimming cost V 6 bases and J 10 bases; bases outside gene matches: 8. Looked up from germline, CDR1 is SGHRS and CDR2 is YFSETQ. The chain's CDR3 is CASTPAGTGGSPLHF. CDR3 nucleotide sequence: TGCGCCAGCACCCCCGCCGGGACAGGGGGCTCACCCCTCCACTTT.

For this clone: Distinct nucleotide sequences in the sample also encode this CDR3. V gene TRBV4-1 combines with J gene TRBJ2-7, with D possibly matching TRBD1 (6 bases). Germline CDR1 is MGHRA and CDR2 is YSYEKL. V gave up 3 bases and J gave up 6 bases, with 15 bases separating them. This CDR3 region has 14 residues. This CDR3 is CASSQENRVSEQYF. The CDR3 DNA reads as TGCGCCAGCAGCCAGGAGAACAGGGTATCCGAGCAGTACTTC.

The rearrangement uses TRBV9 and TRBJ2-1; tentative D call: TRBD2 (6 bases). This CDR3 comprises 15 residues. Trimming removed 3 bases from V and 4 bases from J, with 14 bases in between. Germline V gene lookup returns CDR1 SGDLS and CDR2 YYNGEE. This chain's CDR3 is CASSELGLEYNEQFF. Written as DNA, the CDR3 is TGTGCCAGCAGCGAACTGGGACTTGAATACAATGAGCAGTTCTTC.

This sequence joins TRBV6-6 and TRBJ1-1; D not certain. Trimming cost V 0 bases and J 3 bases, with 8 bases left between them. CDR1 is MNHNY and CDR2 is SVGAGI in the germline V gene (reference sequence). This CDR3 comprises 14 residues. The CDR3 loop is CASSYSSGYTEAFF. CDR3 coding DNA: TGTGCCAGCAGTTACTCGTCCGGGTACACTGAAGCTTTCTTT.

This clone showed up many times. The chain links TRBV7-8 to TRBJ1-4; D is perhaps TRBD1 (5 bases). V was trimmed by 6 bases and J by 8 bases, leaving 16 bases between them. CDR1 is SGHVS and CDR2 is FQNEAQ in the germline V gene. The CDR3 extends over 14 amino acids. The CDR3, as DNA: TGTGCCAGCAGTCGGGTCAGGGTTGACGAAAAACTGTTTTTT. As protein: CASSRVRVDEKLFF.

The CDR3 DNA sequence: TGTGCCAGCTCACCGTCCGGGGACTCTGGAAACACCATATATTTT. Translating it yields CASSPSGDSGNTIYF. The rearrangement uses TRBV18 and TRBJ1-3; D unresolved. The V and J ends lost 3 bases and 0 bases respectively, with 9 bases between them. This CDR3 contains 15 residues. Looked up from germline, CDR1 is KGHSH and CDR2 is LQKENI. The complete variable domain, with remaining parts taken from reference TRBV18 and TRBJ1-3, reads NAGVMQNPRHLVRRRGQEARLRCSPMKGHSHVYWYRQLPEEGLKFMVYLQKENIIDESGMPKERFSAEFPKEGPSILRIQQVVRGDSAAYFCASSPSGDSGNTIYFGEGSWLTVV.

This sequence joins TRBV5-4 and TRBJ2-1; 7 bases agree with TRBD1. The CDR3 runs 15 residues. Per germline, CDR1 SGHNT and CDR2 YYREEE (reference sequence). V dropped 1 base and J dropped 9; count of bases not matched to a gene: 10. CDR3 sequence reads: CASSLKLAGGAEQFF. CDR3 nucleotide sequence: TGTGCCAGCAGCTTGAAGCTGGCAGGGGGAGCTGAGCAGTTCTTC.

The gene calls are TRBV5-4 and TRBJ1-1; 8 nucleotides align to TRBD1. J was trimmed by 3 bases and V by 4 bases; bases with no gene match: 5. The CDR3 is 14 residues long. Germline V gene data show CDR1 as SGHNT and CDR2 as YYREEE (reference sequence). This CDR3 is CASSLTGGHTEAFF. The DNA of the CDR3 is TGTGCCAGCAGCCTTACAGGGGGACACACTGAAGCTTTCTTT.

This clone was seen only a few times. The J gene is TRBJ1-2, the V gene TRBV28; D remains unclear. The germline V and J ends were trimmed by 6 bases and 4 bases, with 18 bases remaining between them. The CDR3 consists of 15 residues. Germline lookup yields CDR1 MDHEN and CDR2 SYDVKM. The CDR3 sequence: CASRSPVSASYGYTF. The DNA for the CDR3 is TGTGCCAGCAGGTCCCCTGTCTCAGCGAGCTATGGCTACACCTTC.

The rearrangement links TRBV6-5 to TRBJ1-6, with a weak D call TRBD1 (5 bases). CDR3 size: 13 residues. Germline values: CDR1 MNHEY, CDR2 SVGAGI. V was pared by 3 bases and J by 8 bases, with 8 bases between. The CDR3 coding sequence is TGTGCCAGCAGTTATTGGGGGGATTCACCCCTCCACTTT. The encoded protein is CASSYWGDSPLHF.

This chain links TRBV9 with TRBJ2-1, with 7 nucleotides matching TRBD2. V shed 0 bases and J 10 bases; nucleotides not matched to a gene: 4. The CDR3 has 13 amino acids. Germline loops: CDR1 SGDLS, CDR2 YYNGEE. The chain's CDR3 is CASSVAGEGEQFF. CDR3 nucleotides: TGTGCCAGCAGCGTAGCCGGGGAGGGAGAGCAGTTCTTC.

The chain employs TRBV10-2 and TRBJ1-2; a possible D gene is TRBD1 (6 bases). V lost 6 bases and J 5 bases, leaving 10 bases between the germline ends. From germline, CDR1 is WSHSY and CDR2 SAAADI. The length of the CDR3 is 12 residues. The CDR3 nucleotides read TGCGCCAGCAGGAAGGACAGTTATGGCTACACCTTC. It specifies CASRKDSYGYTF.

The V gene is TRBV5-4, the J gene TRBJ2-3; TRBD2 matches at 11 bases. Germline CDR1 reads SGHNT; CDR2 reads YYREEE (reference sequence). The CDR3 runs 15 residues. The trim removed 1 base at V and 4 bases at J, leaving 2 bases unmatched. CDR3 loop: CASSLLLAGADTQYF. The CDR3 DNA is TGTGCCAGCAGCTTGTTACTAGCGGGAGCAGATACGCAGTATTTT.

The rearrangement links TRBV10-3 to TRBJ2-2, with 10 bases matching TRBD1. Germline CDR1 ENHRY, CDR2 SYGVKD. Losses at the gene ends were 4 bases for V and 5 bases for J; bases not matched to a gene: 1. The CDR3 consists of 14 residues. As DNA, the CDR3 is TGTGCCATCAGTGGGACAGGGGGGACCGGGGAGCTGTTTTTT. Translation gives CAISGTGGTGELFF.

This clone was picked up one time. V is TRBV3-1 (or the pseudogene TRBV3-2) and J is TRBJ1-2, with D uncertain. The CDR3 is 13 amino acids. V shed 4 bases and J shed 3 bases, with 9 bases lying between them. In germline, CDR1 is LGHDT, CDR2 YNNKEL (reference sequence). DNA for the CDR3: TGTGCCAGCAGCCTTCCCGGGGACTATGGCTACACCTTC. It encodes CASSLPGDYGYTF.

The chain couples TRBV27 to TRBJ2-7; a weak D match, TRBD1 (6 bases). The CDR3 is made up of 16 amino acids. Trimming left V 3 bases short and J 1 base short, with 16 bases between. CDR1 and CDR2 from the germline V gene are MNHEY and SMNVEV (reference sequence). CDR3 loop: CASSLSPQGRSYEQYF. The CDR3 nucleotides are TGTGCCAGCAGTTTGTCTCCCCAGGGGAGATCCTACGAGCAGTACTTC.